One sample yielded the 29 T cell receptor beta chains listed below, sequenced in a study of CD8 T cells in ankylosing spondylitis. Notes on the study in general: Blood from ankylosing spondylitis patients appeared to carry a characteristic roughly 8-variant TCR beta motif.

In TCRdb, the 5' RACE reads were re-called with MiXCR into one record per CDR3 protein. The table lists more than 100,000 distinct CDR3 sequences, about a sixth of them singletons. No cognate antigen is known for these TCRs. Sequenced sample: blood, either unsorted or a sorted T cell fraction (not recorded which). The origin of the receptors is a male donor with ankylosing spondylitis.

This clonotype was detected only a few times. The chain combines TRBV12-3 or TRBV12-4 with TRBJ2-7; no reliable D call. V was pared by 4 bases and J by 6 bases, with 10 bases between. The CDR3 length is 12 residues. Here the CDR3 reads CASSYLGGEQYF. In DNA form, the CDR3 reads TGTGCCAGCAGTTATCTTGGTGGCGAGCAGTACTTC.

The J gene is TRBJ1-3, the V gene TRBV7-8; a weak D match, TRBD1 (5 bases). This CDR3 region has 15 residues. Germline V CDR1 and CDR2: SGHVS, FQNEAQ. V shed 4 bases and J shed 9 bases, with 19 bases lying between them. In DNA, the CDR3 is TGTGCCAGCAGCTCGCGGGGACCCCAGGGCCGCACCATATATTTT. Translating gives CASSSRGPQGRTIYF.

This clonotype has only a few counts. The rearrangement links TRBV20-1 to TRBJ2-5; 10 bases are shared with TRBD2. The CDR3 is 13 amino acids. In germline, CDR1 is DFQATT, CDR2 SNEGSKA (reference sequence). Trimming at V came to 6 bases and at J to 5 bases, leaving 6 bases not matched to a gene. CDR3 residues: CSARASGSETQYF. CDR3 DNA: TGCAGTGCCAGGGCTAGCGGGAGCGAGACCCAGTACTTC.

The chain combines TRBV20-1 with TRBJ1-2; D might be TRBD1 (6 bases). This CDR3 spans 14 amino acids. In germline, CDR1 is DFQATT, CDR2 SNEGSKA (reference sequence). Trimming pared 6 bases from V and 0 bases from J, leaving 14 bases between. The CDR3 DNA reads as TGCAGTGCGGTCGAACAGGGTGCTAACTATGGCTACACCTTC. It specifies CSAVEQGANYGYTF.

This clonotype has at least ten counts. The chain joins TRBV12-3 or TRBV12-4 to TRBJ2-2; D uncertain. This CDR3 region has 11 residues. Between the trimmed V and J ends, which lost 8 bases and 6 bases, there was a span of 7 bases. The chain's CDR3 is CASYLPGELFF. CDR3 sequence (DNA): TGTGCCAGCTATTTACCCGGGGAGCTGTTTTTT.

The gene calls are TRBV7-8 and TRBJ2-2; D not certain. The CDR3 covers 15 residues. The germline V gene has CDR1 SGHVS and CDR2 FQNEAQ. The V gene lost 0 bases and the J gene lost 3 bases, with 8 bases spanning the gap. The CDR3 sequence is CASSLAGRDTGELFF. The CDR3 DNA sequence: TGTGCCAGCAGCTTAGCCGGAAGGGACACCGGGGAGCTGTTTTTT.

This clonotype came up a few times. J is TRBJ2-3 and V is TRBV27; D is ambiguous. This CDR3 is built from 12 residues. Trimming removed 6 bases at V and 11 bases at J, with 15 bases between. CDR1 MNHEY and CDR2 SMNVEV come from the germline V gene (reference sequence). CDR3 region: CASRSGFAVQYF. CDR3 sequence (DNA): TGTGCCAGCAGATCCGGGTTTGCAGTGCAGTATTTT.

This clonotype appeared a few times. The J gene is TRBJ2-7, the V gene TRBV2, with TRBD2 identical over 9 bases. In germline, CDR1 is SNHLY, CDR2 FYNNEI. The CDR3 is made up of 12 amino acids. V lost 5 bases to trimming and J lost 7 bases; unmatched junction nucleotides: 3. The CDR3: CASSPLAGEQYF. The DNA for the CDR3 is TGTGCCAGCAGTCCCCTAGCGGGGGAGCAGTACTTC.

This clonotype turned up a few times. The chain joins TRBV25-1 to TRBJ2-7; D possibly matches TRBD1 or TRBD2 (5 bases each). This CDR3 region has 13 residues. Germline assignment: CDR1 MGHDK and CDR2 SYGVNS. Trimming shortened V by 7 bases and J by 0 bases, and 10 bases separated the two germline ends. In DNA, the CDR3 is TGTGCCAGCATACAGGAGGACTCCTACGAGCAGTACTTC. Translating gives CASIQEDSYEQYF.

This rearrangement joins TRBV27 to TRBJ1-6, with D maybe TRBD1 (6 bases). Germline V CDR1 and CDR2: MNHEY, SMNVEV (reference sequence). V dropped 5 bases and J dropped 3 bases, with 11 bases sitting between them. CDR3 size: 15 residues. The CDR3 bases are TGTGCCAGCAGTCACCGACAGGACTATAATTCACCCCTCCACTTT. It specifies CASSHRQDYNSPLHF.

This clonotype showed up just a few times. CDR3 bases: TGTGCCAGCAGTCACGGACTAGCGGGAGGGTACGCTGAGCAGTTCTTC. This gives the protein CASSHGLAGGYAEQFF. The rearrangement links TRBV27 to TRBJ2-1; 15 bases fit TRBD2. The V segment lost 5 bases and the J segment 9 bases; nucleotides outside the gene matches: 8. From germline, CDR1 is MNHEY and CDR2 SMNVEV (reference sequence). This CDR3 has 16 amino acids.

The chain combines TRBV7-9 with TRBJ2-7, with TRBD2 identical over 7 bases. CDR3 length: 16 amino acids. Germline-derived CDR1 and CDR2 are SEHNR and FQNEAQ (reference sequence). Trimming cost V 1 base and J 2 bases; bases outside gene matches: 8. CDR3 nucleotide sequence: TGTGCCAGCAGCTTAGTTGATCTGAGCGGGGCCTACGAGCAGTACTTC. Protein product: CASSLVDLSGAYEQYF.

This clonotype was counted a few times. The chain carries TRBV12-3 or TRBV12-4 and TRBJ2-1, with TRBD2 matching 9 bases. After removal of 6 bases from V and 10 bases from J, the junction contained 4 bases not matched to a gene. This CDR3 comprises 12 residues. The CDR3 coding sequence is TGTGCCAGCAGGTGGACTAGCGTCGAGCAGTTCTTC. Translated, it gives CASRWTSVEQFF.

The gene calls are TRBV12-3 or TRBV12-4 and TRBJ2-2; D call uncertain. V lost 8 bases and J 6 bases, leaving 10 bases between the germline ends. The CDR3 length is 12 residues. This chain's CDR3 is CASPKESGELFF. The CDR3 coding sequence is TGTGCCAGCCCGAAAGAGTCCGGGGAGCTGTTTTTT.

The chain employs TRBV4-3 and TRBJ2-3, with TRBD2 identical over 8 bases. The CDR3 has 16 amino acids. Germline assignment: CDR1 LGHNA and CDR2 YSLEER. V lost 3 bases to trimming and J lost 2 bases; unmatched junction nucleotides: 7. CDR3 residues: CASSHGLATPTDTQYF. The CDR3 DNA is TGCGCCAGCAGCCACGGACTAGCAACGCCCACAGATACGCAGTATTTT.

The chain recombines TRBV7-9 with TRBJ1-6; TRBD1 is a possible D gene (6 bases). V was pared by 5 bases and J by 0 bases, with 11 bases between. Germline CDR1 is SEHNR and CDR2 is FQNEAQ (reference sequence). The CDR3 spans 16 residues. CDR3 protein: CASSPGQSSYNSPLHF. In DNA form, the CDR3 reads TGTGCCAGCAGCCCCGGACAGAGCTCCTATAATTCACCCCTCCACTTT.

The chain is built from TRBV11-2 and TRBJ2-7, with a possible D match to TRBD1 (7 bases). V dropped 1 base and J dropped 0 bases, with 19 bases sitting between them. Germline-derived CDR1 and CDR2 are SGHAT and FQNNGV. The CDR3 has 18 amino acids. The CDR3 loop reads CASSLGNRGLNNSYEQYF. Here the CDR3 DNA reads TGTGCCAGCAGCTTAGGCAACAGGGGACTCAATAACTCCTACGAGCAGTACTTC.

V gene TRBV27 combines with J gene TRBJ2-1; either TRBD1 or TRBD2 may supply D (5 bases each). The CDR3 totals 15 residues. Germline CDR1 reads MNHEY; CDR2 reads SMNVEV (reference sequence). The V and J ends lost 0 bases and 5 bases respectively, with 11 bases between them. In DNA form, the CDR3 reads TGTGCCAGCAGTTTATCGGGGACGGGAAACAATGAGCAGTTCTTC. Translating it yields CASSLSGTGNNEQFF.

There are a few counts of this clonotype. This chain uses TRBV27 with TRBJ2-1; TRBD1 matches 9 bases. Unmatched junction bases numbered 3, after V lost 8 bases and J lost 1 base. Germline V lookup: CDR1 MNHEY, CDR2 SMNVEV (reference sequence). The CDR3 spans 14 residues. CDR3 loop: CASRGTGSYNEQFF. CDR3 DNA: TGTGCCAGCCGGGGGACAGGGTCCTACAATGAGCAGTTCTTC.

A word on this clonotype: Mismatch with germline at one junction end may stem from a read error. V is TRBV4-2 and J is TRBJ2-1; D is possibly TRBD1 or TRBD2 (5 bases each). Per the germline V gene, CDR1 is LGHNA and CDR2 is YNFKEQ. The CDR3 has 16 residues. CDR3 coding DNA: TGTGCCAGCAGCCAAGAGGGGCGGGTGACCTACAATAAGCAGTTCTTC. This sequence encodes CASSQEGRVTYNKQFF.

This clonotype was found a few times. The V gene is TRBV7-9, the J gene TRBJ2-7; D unresolved. Trimming removed 1 base from V and 2 bases from J, with 9 bases in between. There are 14 residues in the CDR3. Germline CDR1 is SEHNR and CDR2 is FQNEAQ (reference sequence). The chain's CDR3 is CASSLDSVTYEQYF. In nucleotides, the CDR3 is TGTGCCAGCAGCTTAGACAGCGTAACCTACGAGCAGTACTTC.

V and J are TRBV21-1 and TRBJ2-3; TRBD1 is taken as the D call from the table, unchecked against the DNA. TRBV21-1 constitutes a pseudogene. There are 14 residues in the CDR3. In DNA form, the CDR3 reads TGTGCCACTACCCAAGGGAGCCCCACAGATACGCAGTATTTT. It encodes CATTQGSPTDTQYF.

CDR3 in DNA: TGTGCCAGCAGTTTAGCTAGCGAATACAATGAGCAGTTCTTC. Its translation: CASSLASEYNEQFF. The V call is TRBV12-3 or TRBV12-4, the J call TRBJ2-1, with D possibly being TRBD2 (5 bases). Trimming stripped 0 bases from V and 4 bases from J, with 7 bases between. This CDR3 has 14 amino acids.

The rearrangement uses TRBV5-6 and TRBJ1-1, with 7 bases lining up with TRBD1. CDR3 size: 13 residues. The V gene's germline CDR1 is SGHDT and CDR2 YYEEEE. Trimming took 7 bases from V and 0 from J; bases not matched to a gene: 3. The DNA of the CDR3 is TGTGCCAGCGGGGACAGTTTGAACACTGAAGCTTTCTTT. Its translation: CASGDSLNTEAFF. Looking up the rest from reference TRBV5-6 and TRBJ1-1 gives the full variable domain: DAGVTQSPTHLIKTRGQQVTLRCSPKSGHDTVSWYQQALGQGPQFIFQYYEEEERQRGNFPDRFSGHQFPNYSSELNVNALLLGDSALYLCASGDSLNTEAFFGQGTRLTVV.

In this sample, this clonotype turned up a few times. This chain joins TRBV7-2 and TRBJ1-5; 10 positions match TRBD1. The trim removed 7 bases at V and 7 bases at J, leaving 4 bases unmatched. The CDR3 loop spans 13 amino acids. Germline V gives CDR1 SGHTA, CDR2 FQGNSA. DNA of the CDR3: TGTGCCAGCACCCGGACAGGGGGGCAGCCCCAGCATTTT. This gives the protein CASTRTGGQPQHF. Full variable domain (missing parts from reference TRBV7-2 and TRBJ1-5): GAGVSQSPSNKVTEKGKDVELRCDPISGHTALYWYRQSLGQGLEFLIYFQGNSAPDKSGLPSDRFSAERTGGSVSTLTIQRTQQEDSAVYLCASTRTGGQPQHFGDGTRLSIL.

The chain employs TRBV12-3 or TRBV12-4 and TRBJ2-2, with D hard to call. The CDR3 sequence is 13 residues long. V was pared by 8 bases and J by 0 bases, with 7 bases between. The CDR3 DNA sequence: TGTGCCAGCTGTGCGGCGAACACCGGGGAGCTGTTTTTT. Translated, it gives CASCAANTGELFF.

Only a few counts were recorded for this clonotype. The chain recombines TRBV5-1 with TRBJ1-2; D is undetermined. This CDR3 spans 18 amino acids. CDR1 SGHRS and CDR2 YFSETQ come from the germline V gene. The V and J ends lost 0 bases and 4 bases respectively, with 22 bases between them. CDR3 region: CASSLAPGDTHPGYGYTF. CDR3 coding DNA: TGCGCCAGCAGCTTGGCCCCAGGAGACACCCACCCCGGCTATGGCTACACCTTC.

This clonotype was seen a few times. The rearrangement joins TRBV9 to TRBJ2-3; weak D call: TRBD1 (6 bases). The CDR3 runs 14 residues. Trimming left V 3 bases short and J 4 bases short, with 12 bases between. In germline, CDR1 is SGDLS, CDR2 YYNGEE. CDR3 residues: CASSEARGADTQYF. DNA of the CDR3: TGTGCCAGCAGCGAGGCCAGGGGCGCAGATACGCAGTATTTT.

This clonotype was observed many times. This sequence joins TRBV12-3 or TRBV12-4 and TRBJ2-1, with 12 bases that match TRBD2. The CDR3 spans 18 residues. V gave up 5 bases and J gave up 5 bases; unmatched junction bases: 13. CDR3 loop: CASSQTSGRGLRNNEQFF. DNA for the CDR3: TGTGCCAGCAGTCAGACTAGCGGGAGAGGTCTGCGCAACAATGAGCAGTTCTTC.